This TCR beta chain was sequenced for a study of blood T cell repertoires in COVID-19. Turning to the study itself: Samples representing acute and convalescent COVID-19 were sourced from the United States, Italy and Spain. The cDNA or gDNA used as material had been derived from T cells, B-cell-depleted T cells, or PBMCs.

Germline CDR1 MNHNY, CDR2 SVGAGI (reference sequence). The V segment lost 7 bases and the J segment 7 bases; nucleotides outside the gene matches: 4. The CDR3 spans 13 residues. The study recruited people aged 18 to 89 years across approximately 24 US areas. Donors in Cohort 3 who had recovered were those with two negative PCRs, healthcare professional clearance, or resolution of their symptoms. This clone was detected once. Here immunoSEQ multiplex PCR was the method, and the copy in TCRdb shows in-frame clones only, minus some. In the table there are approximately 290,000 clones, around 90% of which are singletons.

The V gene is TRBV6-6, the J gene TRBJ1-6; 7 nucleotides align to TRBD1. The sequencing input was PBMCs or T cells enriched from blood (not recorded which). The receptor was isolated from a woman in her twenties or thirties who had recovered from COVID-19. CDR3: CASIQGLNSPLHF. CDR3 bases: TGTGCCAGCATACAGGGGCTCAATTCACCCCTCCACTTT.